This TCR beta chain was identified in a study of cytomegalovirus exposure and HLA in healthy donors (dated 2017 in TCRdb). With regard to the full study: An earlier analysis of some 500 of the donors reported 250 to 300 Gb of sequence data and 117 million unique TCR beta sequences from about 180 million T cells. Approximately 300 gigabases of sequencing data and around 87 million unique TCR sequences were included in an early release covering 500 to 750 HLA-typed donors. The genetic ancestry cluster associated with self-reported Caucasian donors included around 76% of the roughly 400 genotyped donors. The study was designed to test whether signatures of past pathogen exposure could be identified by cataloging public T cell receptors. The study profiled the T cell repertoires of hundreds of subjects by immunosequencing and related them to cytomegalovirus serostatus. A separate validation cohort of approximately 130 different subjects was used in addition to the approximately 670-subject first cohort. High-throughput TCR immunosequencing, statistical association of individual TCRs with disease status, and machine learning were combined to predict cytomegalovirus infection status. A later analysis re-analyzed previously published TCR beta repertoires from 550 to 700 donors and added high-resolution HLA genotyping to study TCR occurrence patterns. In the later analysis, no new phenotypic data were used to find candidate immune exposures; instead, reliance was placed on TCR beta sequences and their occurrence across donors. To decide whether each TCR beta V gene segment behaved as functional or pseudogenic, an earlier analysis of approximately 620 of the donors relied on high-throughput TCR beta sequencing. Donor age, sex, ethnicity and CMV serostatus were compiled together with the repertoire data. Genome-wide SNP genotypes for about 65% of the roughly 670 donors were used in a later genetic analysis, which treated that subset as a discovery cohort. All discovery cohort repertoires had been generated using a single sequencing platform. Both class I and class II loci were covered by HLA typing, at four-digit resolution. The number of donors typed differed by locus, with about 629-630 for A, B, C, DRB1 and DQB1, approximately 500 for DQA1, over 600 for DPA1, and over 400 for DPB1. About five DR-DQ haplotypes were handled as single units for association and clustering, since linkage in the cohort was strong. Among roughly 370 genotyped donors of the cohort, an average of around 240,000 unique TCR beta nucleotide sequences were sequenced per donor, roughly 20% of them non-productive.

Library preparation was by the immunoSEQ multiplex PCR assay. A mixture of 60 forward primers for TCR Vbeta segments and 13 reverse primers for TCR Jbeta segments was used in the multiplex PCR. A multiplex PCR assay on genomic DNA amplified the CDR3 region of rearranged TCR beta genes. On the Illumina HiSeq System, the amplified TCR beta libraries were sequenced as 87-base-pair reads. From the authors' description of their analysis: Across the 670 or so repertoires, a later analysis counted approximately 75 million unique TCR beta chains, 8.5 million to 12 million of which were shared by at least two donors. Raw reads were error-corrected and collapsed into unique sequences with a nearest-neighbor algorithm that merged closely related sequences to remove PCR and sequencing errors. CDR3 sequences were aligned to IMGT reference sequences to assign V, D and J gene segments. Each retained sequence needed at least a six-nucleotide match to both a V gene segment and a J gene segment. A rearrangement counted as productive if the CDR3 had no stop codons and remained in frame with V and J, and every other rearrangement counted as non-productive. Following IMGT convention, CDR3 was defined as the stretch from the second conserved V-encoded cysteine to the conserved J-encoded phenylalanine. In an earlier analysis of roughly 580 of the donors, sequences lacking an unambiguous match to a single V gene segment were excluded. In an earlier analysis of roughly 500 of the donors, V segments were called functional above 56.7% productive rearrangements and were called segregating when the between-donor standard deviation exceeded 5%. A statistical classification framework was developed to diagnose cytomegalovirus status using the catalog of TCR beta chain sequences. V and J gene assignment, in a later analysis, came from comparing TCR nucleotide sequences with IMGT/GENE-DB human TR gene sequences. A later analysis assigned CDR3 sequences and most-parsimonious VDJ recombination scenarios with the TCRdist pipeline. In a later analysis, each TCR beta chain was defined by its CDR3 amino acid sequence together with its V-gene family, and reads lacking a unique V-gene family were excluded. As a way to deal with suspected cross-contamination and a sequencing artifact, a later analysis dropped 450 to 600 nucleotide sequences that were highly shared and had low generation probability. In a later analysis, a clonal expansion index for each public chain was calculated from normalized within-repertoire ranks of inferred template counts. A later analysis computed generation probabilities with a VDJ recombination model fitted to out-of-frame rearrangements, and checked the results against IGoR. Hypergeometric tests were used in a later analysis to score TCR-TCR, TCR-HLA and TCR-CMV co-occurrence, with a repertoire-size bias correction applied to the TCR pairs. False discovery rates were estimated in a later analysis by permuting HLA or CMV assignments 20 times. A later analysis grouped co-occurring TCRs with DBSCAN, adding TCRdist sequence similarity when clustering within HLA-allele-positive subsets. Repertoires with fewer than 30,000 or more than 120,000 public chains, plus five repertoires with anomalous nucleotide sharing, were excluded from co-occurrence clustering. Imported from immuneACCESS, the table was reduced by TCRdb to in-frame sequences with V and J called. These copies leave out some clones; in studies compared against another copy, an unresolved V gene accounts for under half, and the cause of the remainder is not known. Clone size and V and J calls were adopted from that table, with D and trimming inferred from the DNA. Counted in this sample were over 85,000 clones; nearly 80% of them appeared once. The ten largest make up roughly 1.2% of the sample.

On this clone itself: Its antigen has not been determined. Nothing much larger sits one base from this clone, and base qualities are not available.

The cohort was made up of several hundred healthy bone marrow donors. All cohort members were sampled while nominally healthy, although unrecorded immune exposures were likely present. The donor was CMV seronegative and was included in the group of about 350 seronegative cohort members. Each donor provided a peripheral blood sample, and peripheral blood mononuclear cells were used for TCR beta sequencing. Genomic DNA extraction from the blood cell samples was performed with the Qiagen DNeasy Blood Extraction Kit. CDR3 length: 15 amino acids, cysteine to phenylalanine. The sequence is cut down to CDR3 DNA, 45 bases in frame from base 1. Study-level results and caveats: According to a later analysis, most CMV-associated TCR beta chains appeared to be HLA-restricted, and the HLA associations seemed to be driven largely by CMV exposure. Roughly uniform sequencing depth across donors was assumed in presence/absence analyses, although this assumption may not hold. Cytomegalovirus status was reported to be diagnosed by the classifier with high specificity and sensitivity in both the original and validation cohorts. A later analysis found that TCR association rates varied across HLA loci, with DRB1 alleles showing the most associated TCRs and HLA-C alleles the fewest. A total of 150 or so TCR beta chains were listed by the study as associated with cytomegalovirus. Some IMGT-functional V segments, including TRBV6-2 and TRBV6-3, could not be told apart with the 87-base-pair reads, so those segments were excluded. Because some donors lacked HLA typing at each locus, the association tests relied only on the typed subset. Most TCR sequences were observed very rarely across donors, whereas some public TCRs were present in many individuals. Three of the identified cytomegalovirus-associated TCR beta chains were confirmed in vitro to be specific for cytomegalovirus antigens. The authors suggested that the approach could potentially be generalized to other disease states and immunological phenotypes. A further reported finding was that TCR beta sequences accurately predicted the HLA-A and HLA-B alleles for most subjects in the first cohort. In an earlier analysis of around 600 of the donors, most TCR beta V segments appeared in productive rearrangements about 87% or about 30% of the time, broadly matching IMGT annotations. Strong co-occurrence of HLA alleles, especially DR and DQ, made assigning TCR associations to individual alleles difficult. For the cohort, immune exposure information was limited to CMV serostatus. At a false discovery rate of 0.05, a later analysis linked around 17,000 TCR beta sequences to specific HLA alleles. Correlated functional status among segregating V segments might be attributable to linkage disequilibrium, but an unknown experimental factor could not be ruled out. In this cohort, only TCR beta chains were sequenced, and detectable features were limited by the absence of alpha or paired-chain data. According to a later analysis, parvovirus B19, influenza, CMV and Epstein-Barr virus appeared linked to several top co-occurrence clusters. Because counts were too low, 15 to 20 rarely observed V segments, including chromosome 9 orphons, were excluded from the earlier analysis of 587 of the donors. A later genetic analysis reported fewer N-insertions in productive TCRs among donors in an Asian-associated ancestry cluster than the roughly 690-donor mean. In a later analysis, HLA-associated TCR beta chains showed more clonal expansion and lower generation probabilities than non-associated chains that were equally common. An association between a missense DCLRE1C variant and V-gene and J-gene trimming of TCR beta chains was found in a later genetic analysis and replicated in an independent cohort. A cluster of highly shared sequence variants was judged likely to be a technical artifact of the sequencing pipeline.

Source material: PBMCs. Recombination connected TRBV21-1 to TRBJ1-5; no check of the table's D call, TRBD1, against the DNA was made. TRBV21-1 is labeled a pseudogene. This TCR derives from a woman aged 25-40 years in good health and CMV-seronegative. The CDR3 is CAGGTGFYSNQPQHF. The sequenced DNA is TGTGCCGGGGGGACAGGTTTTTATAGCAATCAGCCCCAGCATTTT.